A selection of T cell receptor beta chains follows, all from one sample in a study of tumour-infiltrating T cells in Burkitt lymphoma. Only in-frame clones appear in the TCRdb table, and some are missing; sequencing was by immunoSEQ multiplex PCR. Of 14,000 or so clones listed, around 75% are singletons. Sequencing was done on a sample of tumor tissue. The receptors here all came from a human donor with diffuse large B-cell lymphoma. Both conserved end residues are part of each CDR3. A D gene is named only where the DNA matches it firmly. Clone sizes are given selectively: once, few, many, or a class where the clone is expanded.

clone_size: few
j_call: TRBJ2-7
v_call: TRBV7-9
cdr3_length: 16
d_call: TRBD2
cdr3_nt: TGTGCCAGCAGCCCCCGGGGGGGTTTAAGCTCCTACGAGCAGTACTTC
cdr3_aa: CASSPRGGLSSYEQYF

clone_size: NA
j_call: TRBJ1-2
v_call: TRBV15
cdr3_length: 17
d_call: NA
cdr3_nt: TGTGCCACCAGCACCCGGGACAAAATTTTCTGGTTTGGTGGCTACACCTTC
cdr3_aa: CATSTRDKIFWFGGYTF

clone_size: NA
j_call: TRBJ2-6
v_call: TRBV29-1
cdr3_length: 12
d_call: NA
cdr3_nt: TGCAGCGCCGGGGCCGGGGCCAACGTCCTGACTTTC
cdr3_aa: CSAGAGANVLTF

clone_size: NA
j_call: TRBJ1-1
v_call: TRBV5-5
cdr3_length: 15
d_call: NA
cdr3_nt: TGTGCCAGCAGCTTGGAATGGGCAGGGAACACTGAAGCTTTCTTT
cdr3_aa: CASSLEWAGNTEAFF

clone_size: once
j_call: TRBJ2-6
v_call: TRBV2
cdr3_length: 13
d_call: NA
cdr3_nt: TGTGCCAGGACAGGATTTGGGGCCAACGTCCTGACTTTC
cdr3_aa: CARTGFGANVLTF

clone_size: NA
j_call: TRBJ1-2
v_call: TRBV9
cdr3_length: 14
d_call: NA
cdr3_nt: TGTGCCAGCAGCGTAGTGAATAAGGGCGGTGGCTACACCTTC
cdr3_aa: CASSVVNKGGGYTF

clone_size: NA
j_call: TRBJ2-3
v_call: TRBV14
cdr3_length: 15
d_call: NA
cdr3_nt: TGTGCCAGCAGCCGCCGGGACGAGTACGCAGATACGCAGTATTTT
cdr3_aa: CASSRRDEYADTQYF

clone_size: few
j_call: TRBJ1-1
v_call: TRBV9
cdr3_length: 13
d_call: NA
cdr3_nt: TGTGCCAGCAGTGGGTCCAAGGAATCCGAAGCTTTCTTT
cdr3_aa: CASSGSKESEAFF

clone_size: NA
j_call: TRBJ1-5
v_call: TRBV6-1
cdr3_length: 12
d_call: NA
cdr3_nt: TGTGCCAGCAGCCAGTGGGGTCAGCCCCAGCATTTT
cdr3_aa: CASSQWGQPQHF

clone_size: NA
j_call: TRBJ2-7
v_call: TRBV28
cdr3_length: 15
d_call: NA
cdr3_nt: TGTGCCAGCAGTTTTCGGCGGGCGACGACCTACGAGCAGTACTTC
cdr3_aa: CASSFRRATTYEQYF

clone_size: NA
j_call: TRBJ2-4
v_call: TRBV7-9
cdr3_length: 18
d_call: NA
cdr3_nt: TGTGCCAGCAGCCCCAGGCCGACAGACCTCTTAGCCAAAAACATTCAGTACTTC
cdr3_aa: CASSPRPTDLLAKNIQYF

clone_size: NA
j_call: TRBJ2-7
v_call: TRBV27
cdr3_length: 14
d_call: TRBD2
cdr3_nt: TGTGCCAGCCGCGGACTAGCGGACTCCTACGAGCAGTACTTC
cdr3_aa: CASRGLADSYEQYF

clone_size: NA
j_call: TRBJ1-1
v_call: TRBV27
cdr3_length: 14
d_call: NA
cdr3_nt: TGTGCCAGCAGTTCGGGGCCCCTAGGCGGTGAAGCTTTCTTT
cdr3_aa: CASSSGPLGGEAFF

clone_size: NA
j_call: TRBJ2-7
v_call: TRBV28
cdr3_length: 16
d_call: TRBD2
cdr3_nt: TGTGCCAGCAGTTTACGAACTAGCGGGAGCCTCTACGAGCAGTACTTC
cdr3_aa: CASSLRTSGSLYEQYF

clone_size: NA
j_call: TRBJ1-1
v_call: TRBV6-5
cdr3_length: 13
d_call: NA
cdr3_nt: TGTGCCAGCAGTACACAGACGGGGGTTGAAGCTTTCTTT
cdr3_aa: CASSTQTGVEAFF

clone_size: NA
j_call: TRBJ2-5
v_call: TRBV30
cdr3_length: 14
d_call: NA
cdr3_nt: TGTGCCTGGAGCGCACTGGGAACAGGAGAGACCCAGTACTTC
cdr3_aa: CAWSALGTGETQYF

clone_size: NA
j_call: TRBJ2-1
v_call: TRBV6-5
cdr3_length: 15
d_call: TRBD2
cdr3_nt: TGTGCCAGCAGTCCTAGCGGGAGCTCCTACAATGAGCAGTTCTTC
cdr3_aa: CASSPSGSSYNEQFF

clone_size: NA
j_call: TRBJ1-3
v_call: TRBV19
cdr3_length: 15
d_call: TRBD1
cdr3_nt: TGTGCCAGTAGTATGACAGGGGGCGCTGGAAACACCATATATTTT
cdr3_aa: CASSMTGGAGNTIYF

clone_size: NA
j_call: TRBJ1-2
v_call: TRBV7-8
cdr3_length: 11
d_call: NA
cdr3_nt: TGTGCCAGCAGGCCCACAAGTGGCTACACCTTC
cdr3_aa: CASRPTSGYTF

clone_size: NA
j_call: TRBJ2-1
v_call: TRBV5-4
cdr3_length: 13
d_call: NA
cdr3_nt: TGTGCCAGCAGCGTGAACCCGTACAATGAGCAGTTCTTC
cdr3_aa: CASSVNPYNEQFF

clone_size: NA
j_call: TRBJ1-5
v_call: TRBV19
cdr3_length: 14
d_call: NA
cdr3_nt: TGTGCCAGTAGCCGGGGCCGAACAAACCAGCCCCAGCATTTT
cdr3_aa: CASSRGRTNQPQHF

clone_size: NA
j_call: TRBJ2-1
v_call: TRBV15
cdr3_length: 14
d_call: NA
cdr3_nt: TGTGCCACCAGGAGCCGAAGTCTCAGCAATGAGCAGTTCTTC
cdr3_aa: CATRSRSLSNEQFF

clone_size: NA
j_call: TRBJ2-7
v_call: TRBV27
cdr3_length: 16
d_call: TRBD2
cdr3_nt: TGTGCCAGCAGTTGGCTAGCGGGAGGCCTCGCCTACGAGCAGTACTTC
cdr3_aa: CASSWLAGGLAYEQYF

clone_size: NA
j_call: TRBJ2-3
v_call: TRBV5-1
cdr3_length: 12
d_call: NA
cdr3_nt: TGCGCCAGCATGGACTACACAGATACGCAGTATTTT
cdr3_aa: CASMDYTDTQYF

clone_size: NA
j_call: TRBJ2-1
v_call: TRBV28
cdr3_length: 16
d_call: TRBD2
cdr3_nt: TGTGCCAGCAGTATGGAGGGAGGGCTAGCTTACAATGAGCAGTTCTTC
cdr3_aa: CASSMEGGLAYNEQFF